Listed here are 27 T cell receptor beta chains from one sample, sequenced in a study of human T cells and chemical hapten exposure. MiXCR, run by TCRdb on the RACE reads, gives a single entry per CDR3 protein. Among 200,000 to 300,000 distinct CDR3 sequences listed, roughly 8.9% were seen once. Time point denoted: pre-sensitization, week 0. Documented treatment: therapeutic diphenylcyclopropenone sensitization with weekly scalp DPC. Source: whole blood, taken in connection with sensitization to the hapten diphenylcyclopropenone (DPC). The receptors come from a woman in her thirties or forties with alopecia areata. Some clones in this sample may be carry-over from other donors' samples.

This clonotype was detected ten times or more. The rearrangement links TRBV7-6 to TRBJ2-1, with D perhaps being TRBD1 or TRBD2 (5 bases each). This CDR3 contains 14 residues. Between the trimmed V and J ends, which lost 3 bases and 5 bases, there was a span of 11 bases. The germline V gene has CDR1 SGHVS and CDR2 FNYEAQ. Here the CDR3 reads CASSLSGTHNEQFF. The CDR3 bases are TGTGCCAGCAGCTTGTCGGGGACCCACAATGAGCAGTTCTTC.

V gene TRBV5-1 combines with J gene TRBJ2-3; D remains unclear. The CDR3 consists of 16 residues. Germline V gene lookup returns CDR1 SGHRS and CDR2 YFSETQ. V lost 3 bases and J 1 base, leaving 15 bases between the germline ends. The CDR3 protein is CASSSFLRWGTDTQYF. For the CDR3, the DNA is TGCGCCAGCAGCTCCTTTCTTCGGTGGGGCACAGATACGCAGTATTTT. Supplemented by reference TRBV5-1 and TRBJ2-3, the full variable domain reads KAGVTQTPRYLIKTRGQQVTLSCSPISGHRSVSWYQQTPGQGLQFLFEYFSETQRNKGNFPGRFSGRQFSNSRSEMNVSTLELGDSALYLCASSSFLRWGTDTQYFGPGTRLTVL.

This clonotype was detected a few times. CDR3 residues: CASSLSPNIQYF. The CDR3 nucleotides read TGTGCCAGCAGTTTATCTCCAAACATTCAGTACTTC. The genes are TRBV12-3 or TRBV12-4 and TRBJ2-4; D call uncertain. With 2 bases removed from V and 6 bases from J, the gap between germline ends came to 5 bases. The CDR3 contains 12 residues.

This clonotype was seen more than once but under ten times. This chain uses TRBV28 with TRBJ1-5; D possibly corresponds to TRBD1 (6 bases). This CDR3 has 16 residues. Germline-derived CDR1 and CDR2 are MDHEN and SYDVKM. The ends were cut back, 3 bases at V and 1 base at J, with 13 bases in the middle. In DNA, the CDR3 is TGTGCCAGCAGTTTTATCGGACAGATGAGCAATCAGCCCCAGCATTTT. Amino acids: CASSFIGQMSNQPQHF.

The rearrangement uses TRBV20-1 and TRBJ1-4, with D uncertain. CDR1 is DFQATT, CDR2 SNEGSKA, per germline (reference sequence). Trimming shortened V by 5 bases and J by 5 bases, and 12 bases separated the two germline ends. This CDR3 region has 13 residues. CDR3 bases: TGCAGTGCTCACTTCCGGGCAAATGAAAAACTGTTTTTT. It encodes CSAHFRANEKLFF.

This clonotype was found many times. CDR3 sequence reads: CSVEGQSSYEQYF. The CDR3 DNA reads TGCAGCGTTGAGGGACAGAGCTCCTACGAGCAGTACTTC. J is TRBJ2-7 and V is TRBV29-1, with 7 nucleotides matching TRBD1. CDR3 length: 13 amino acids. Germline assignment: CDR1 SQVTM and CDR2 ANQGSEA. After removal of 3 bases from V and 0 bases from J, the junction contained 2 bases not matched to a gene.

This chain uses TRBV7-3 with TRBJ1-1, with TRBD1 as a possible D gene (5 bases). With 0 bases removed from V and 3 bases from J, the gap between germline ends came to 14 bases. The CDR3 covers 16 residues. Looked up from germline, CDR1 is SGHTA and CDR2 is FQGTGA. The CDR3 nucleotides read TGTGCCAGCAGCTTAACCCCCTGGGACGGAGACACTGAAGCTTTCTTT. Translated: CASSLTPWDGDTEAFF.

Only a few counts were recorded for this clonotype. This chain uses TRBV20-1 with TRBJ2-1; D is possibly TRBD2 (6 bases). Germline CDR1 and CDR2: DFQATT and SNEGSKA (reference sequence). CDR3 length: 15 residues. Trimming took 6 bases from V and 5 from J, leaving 20 bases between them. In nucleotides, the CDR3 is TGCAGTGCCGGAGGGACGAGACTAGGACACAATGAGCAGTTCTTC. Its translation is CSAGGTRLGHNEQFF.

This chain links TRBV18 with TRBJ2-1, with 9 positions matching TRBD2. V shed 2 bases and J 2 bases; nucleotides not matched to a gene: 4. This CDR3 has 16 amino acids. Germline CDR1 and CDR2: KGHSH and LQKENI. CDR3 protein: CASSPELAGAYNEQFF. The CDR3 nucleotides are TGTGCCAGCTCACCAGAGTTAGCGGGAGCCTACAATGAGCAGTTCTTC.

The V gene is TRBV18, the J gene TRBJ1-1; D possibly corresponds to TRBD1 (6 bases). The V gene's germline CDR1 is KGHSH and CDR2 LQKENI. Trimming cost V 0 bases and J 3 bases, with 17 bases left between them. This CDR3 region has 17 residues. The CDR3 loop is CASSPPSPQGPDTEAFF. CDR3 DNA sequence: TGTGCCAGCTCACCACCTAGCCCACAGGGCCCCGACACTGAAGCTTTCTTT.

The chain is built from TRBV6-5 and TRBJ1-6; D gene unclear. The ends were cut back, 6 bases at V and 10 bases at J, with 19 bases in the middle. This CDR3 region has 15 residues. Germline CDR1 and CDR2: MNHEY and SVGAGI. CDR3 nucleotide sequence: TGTGCCAGCAGCACCTTCGGAGGGCCAGGATCACCCCTCCACTTT. Protein sequence: CASSTFGGPGSPLHF.

This clonotype was seen a handful of times. The chain couples TRBV28 to TRBJ1-2, with 7 positions matching TRBD1. This CDR3 spans 14 amino acids. V was clipped by 5 bases and J by 6 bases; unmatched bases: 9. The V gene's germline CDR1 is MDHEN and CDR2 SYDVKM. The CDR3 DNA reads TGTGCCAGCAGTCTCTGGACAGGCGGGGATGGCTACACCTTC. Translated: CASSLWTGGDGYTF.

V is TRBV7-2 and J is TRBJ2-7; TRBD1 matches at 8 bases. CDR1 and CDR2 from the germline V gene are SGHTA and FQGNSA. Losses at the gene ends were 7 bases for V and 1 base for J; bases not matched to a gene: 9. CDR3 size: 15 residues. CDR3 coding DNA: TGTGCCAGCACCCGGGGCACAGGGGGTTCCTACGAGCAGTACTTC. It translates to CASTRGTGGSYEQYF.

This clonotype was counted many times. The V gene is TRBV12-3 or TRBV12-4, the J gene TRBJ2-3, with 7 bases lining up with TRBD2. CDR3 size: 18 residues. The V gene end was trimmed by 2 bases and the J gene end by 5 bases; junction bases not matched to a gene: 16. The CDR3 DNA reads as TGTGCCAGCAGTTTATTTAGGTTTGGGCGGGAGCGGGGAGATACGCAGTATTTT. This sequence encodes CASSLFRFGRERGDTQYF.

The chain uses TRBV7-2 and TRBJ2-3; unclear D gene. The germline CDR1 and CDR2 sequences are SGHTA and FQGNSA. The CDR3 covers 15 residues. V was pared by 1 base and J by 0 bases, with 8 bases between. The CDR3 reads CASSLVHSSTDTQYF. In DNA, the CDR3 is TGTGCCAGCAGCTTAGTTCACTCTAGCACAGATACGCAGTATTTT.

In its sample, this clonotype was seen many times. V gene TRBV6-6 combines with J gene TRBJ1-2; D remains ambiguous. This CDR3 has 14 residues. Deletions cut 4 bases from V and 4 bases from J, with 13 bases between. Germline CDR1 MNHNY, CDR2 SVGAGI (reference sequence). The CDR3 coding sequence is TGTGCCAGCAGTTCCCCGGACGGTGGCTATGGCTACACCTTC. This translates into CASSSPDGGYGYTF.

This clonotype was seen a few times. This sequence joins TRBV2 and TRBJ2-7, with TRBD2 as a possible D gene (6 bases). The CDR3 is made up of 14 amino acids. Between the trimmed V and J ends, which lost 5 bases and 2 bases, there was a span of 13 bases. The V gene's germline CDR1 is SNHLY and CDR2 FYNNEI. CDR3 DNA: TGTGCCAGCAGTCCGGGACTCCTACCCTACGAGCAGTACTTC. It is translated as CASSPGLLPYEQYF. The whole variable domain, filled in from reference TRBV2 and TRBJ2-7, reads EPEVTQTPSHQVTQMGQEVILRCVPISNHLYFYWYRQILGQKVEFLVSFYNNEISEKSEIFDDQFSVERPDGSNFTLKIRSTKLEDSAMYFCASSPGLLPYEQYFGPGTRLTVT.

In its sample, this clonotype was seen a few times. This chain connects TRBV28 to TRBJ2-3, with 10 bases aligning to TRBD2. This CDR3 has 17 amino acids. Germline CDR1 is MDHEN and CDR2 is SYDVKM. V dropped 6 bases and J dropped 2; count of bases not matched to a gene: 11. The CDR3 DNA reads TGTGCCAGCAGCATGGGGGTAGCGGGAGGCTTCACAGATACGCAGTATTTT. Translated: CASSMGVAGGFTDTQYF.

At least ten counts were recorded for this clonotype. V and J are TRBV9 and TRBJ2-7, with 8 bases aligning to TRBD1. This CDR3 comprises 14 residues. CDR1 SGDLS and CDR2 YYNGEE come from the germline V gene. The V gene end was trimmed by 3 bases and the J gene end by 4 bases; junction bases not matched to a gene: 6. The CDR3 DNA sequence: TGTGCCAGCAGCGCACGACAGGGGATGTACGAGCAGTACTTC. Amino acid sequence: CASSARQGMYEQYF.

This rearrangement joins TRBV9 to TRBJ2-7, with TRBD2 matching over 10 bases. With V trimmed by 0 bases and J by 4 bases, 4 bases remained unmatched. In germline, CDR1 is SGDLS, CDR2 YYNGEE. The CDR3 has 15 amino acids. Here the CDR3 reads CASSVGGAGGYEQYF. The CDR3 coding sequence is TGTGCCAGCAGCGTAGGAGGAGCGGGAGGGTACGAGCAGTACTTC.

V usage is TRBV7-9 and J usage is TRBJ2-7; 8 nucleotides agree with TRBD1. The CDR3 totals 15 residues. Germline V gives CDR1 SEHNR, CDR2 FQNEAQ (reference sequence). V trimming: 5 bases; J trimming: 2 bases; junction bases outside the gene matches: 8. The CDR3 bases are TGTGCCAGCAGCCCAAGGACAGGGCCGACCTACGAGCAGTACTTC. As protein: CASSPRTGPTYEQYF.

To note about this clonotype: Germline and junction disagree at one end, which may indicate a read error. This chain links TRBV24-1 with TRBJ2-7; D gene unclear. CDR1 and CDR2 (germline): KGHDR, SFDVKD. The CDR3 is made up of 12 amino acids. The CDR3, as DNA: TGTGCCAGCAGTGATTTGGGGTTCGAGCAGTACTTC. As protein: CASSDLGFEQYF.

This clonotype was recorded a few times. V usage is TRBV28 and J usage is TRBJ2-7; the D gene could be TRBD1 or TRBD2 (7 bases each). Germline V lookup: CDR1 MDHEN, CDR2 SYDVKM. The CDR3 runs 17 residues. The V and J ends lost 4 bases and 5 bases respectively, with 24 bases between them. The DNA of the CDR3 is TGTGCCAGCAGTTGGGCTCGGGGCCTTCAGGGGGGGCACGAGCAGTACTTC. This sequence encodes CASSWARGLQGGHEQYF.

The chain employs TRBV4-1 and TRBJ2-7; the match to TRBD1 covers 10 bases. CDR1 MGHRA and CDR2 YSYEKL come from the germline V gene. The CDR3 is 15 residues long. The V and J ends lost 5 bases and 4 bases, in that order; junction bases with no gene match: 8. The CDR3 loop is CASSLPGQGNYEQYF. CDR3 nucleotide sequence: TGCGCCAGCAGCTTACCGGGACAGGGGAATTACGAGCAGTACTTC.

The V gene is TRBV7-2, the J gene TRBJ2-3, with 10 bases identical to TRBD1. CDR3 length: 16 residues. J was trimmed by 2 bases and V by 5 bases; bases with no gene match: 7. Germline CDR1 SGHTA, CDR2 FQGNSA. CDR3 bases: TGTGCCAGCAGCAAACGGACAGGGGGACTCACAGATACGCAGTATTTT. Protein sequence: CASSKRTGGLTDTQYF. Full variable domain (rest looked up from reference TRBV7-2 and TRBJ2-3): GAGVSQSPSNKVTEKGKDVELRCDPISGHTALYWYRQSLGQGLEFLIYFQGNSAPDKSGLPSDRFSAERTGGSVSTLTIQRTQQEDSAVYLCASSKRTGGLTDTQYFGPGTRLTVL.

This chain uses TRBV29-1 with TRBJ2-1; tentative D call: TRBD2 (6 bases). There are 14 residues in the CDR3. Germline V gene data show CDR1 as SQVTM and CDR2 as ANQGSEA. Trimming left V 8 bases short and J 5 bases short, with 19 bases between. CDR3 bases: TGCAGCAGTGGCCCGGGGGTAGCAAACAATGAGCAGTTCTTC. Protein product: CSSGPGVANNEQFF.

The chain couples TRBV7-9 to TRBJ2-7; 13 bases map to TRBD2. The CDR3 extends over 15 amino acids. CDR1 and CDR2 from the germline V gene are SEHNR and FQNEAQ (reference sequence). J gave up 6 bases and V 4 bases, and 6 bases lay outside the gene matches. The CDR3 is CASSSGTSGAREQYF. CDR3 sequence (DNA): TGTGCCAGCAGCTCCGGGACTAGCGGGGCCCGCGAGCAGTACTTC.